The 20 T cell receptor beta chains reported below all come from one sample, sequenced in a study of technical replicates of blood from several donors. Assay used: immunoSEQ multiplex PCR; TCRdb lists only in-frame clones, some missing. The repertoire has around 72,000 clones, 90% to 95% of them found once; the top ten carry 4.7%. The specimen sequenced was PBMCs. The receptors derive from a human donor in good health. Some clones in this sample may be carry-over from other donors' samples.

The chain uses TRBV7-2 and TRBJ2-3; 10 positions match TRBD2. V shed 2 bases, J shed 7 bases, and the junction held 6 bases outside the gene matches. Looked up from germline, CDR1 is SGHTA and CDR2 is FQGNSA. This CDR3 spans 15 amino acids. The CDR3 DNA follows: TGTGCCAGCAGCTTATTACTAGCGGGACTCAATACGCAGTATTTT. Translating it yields CASSLLLAGLNTQYF.

The rearrangement joins TRBV4-3 to TRBJ2-6, with TRBD1 as a possible D gene (5 bases). The CDR3 consists of 16 residues. V dropped 0 bases and J dropped 3 bases, with 9 bases sitting between them. Germline loops: CDR1 LGHNA, CDR2 YSLEER. DNA for the CDR3: TGCGCCAGCAGCCAAGATAGGGGTGGTGGGGCCAACGTCCTGACTTTC. It encodes CASSQDRGGGANVLTF.

The chain couples TRBV4-1 to TRBJ2-5, with 10 bases lining up with TRBD1. This CDR3 has 15 residues. The V gene's germline CDR1 is MGHRA and CDR2 YSYEKL. Unmatched junction bases numbered 6, after V lost 4 bases and J lost 4 bases. CDR3 residues: CASSLFGQGVETQYF. CDR3 nucleotide sequence: TGCGCCAGCAGCCTCTTCGGACAGGGGGTAGAGACCCAGTACTTC.

The rearrangement uses TRBV7-9 and TRBJ2-3; 7 nucleotides align to TRBD2. V lost 1 base to trimming and J lost 3 bases; unmatched junction nucleotides: 16. Germline V gene sequence: CDR1 SEHNR, CDR2 FQNEAQ (reference sequence). The CDR3 totals 19 residues. The DNA of the CDR3 is TGTGCCAGCAGCTTAGGCGGGGGTTGGTGGCGGGAGACTACAGATACGCAGTATTTT. This gives the protein CASSLGGGWWRETTDTQYF.

The chain recombines TRBV4-2 with TRBJ1-3; 9 bases are shared with TRBD1. V dropped 4 bases and J dropped 4; count of bases not matched to a gene: 11. Germline V gene lookup returns CDR1 LGHNA and CDR2 YNFKEQ. The CDR3 covers 17 residues. The CDR3 DNA reads as TGTGCCAGCAGCCCTGGACAGGGGTCAACGGGAGGAAACACCATATATTTT. This gives the protein CASSPGQGSTGGNTIYF.

The rearrangement uses TRBV5-4 and TRBJ1-1; tentative D call: TRBD1 (6 bases). V lost 4 bases and J 4 bases, leaving 14 bases between the germline ends. CDR3 length: 14 amino acids. CDR1 is SGHNT, CDR2 YYREEE, per germline (reference sequence). The chain's CDR3 is CASSANRAGTEAFF. Here the CDR3 DNA reads TGTGCCAGCAGCGCAAACAGGGCGGGCACTGAAGCTTTCTTT.

The genes are TRBV4-3 and TRBJ1-2; 11 nucleotides match TRBD1. There are 14 residues in the CDR3. CDR1 is LGHNA and CDR2 is YSLEER in the germline V gene. V lost 4 bases and J lost 8; bases outside the gene matches: 6. The CDR3 sequence is CASSPRTGGWGYTF. DNA of the CDR3: TGCGCCAGCAGCCCGCGGACAGGGGGCTGGGGCTACACCTTC.

The J gene is TRBJ2-3, the V gene TRBV5-1; TRBD1 agrees at 7 bases. The V gene's germline CDR1 is SGHRS and CDR2 YFSETQ. The V gene end was trimmed by 0 bases and the J gene end by 5 bases; junction bases not matched to a gene: 0. There are 13 residues in the CDR3. In DNA form, the CDR3 reads TGCGCCAGCAGCTTGGCAGGGGGAGATACGCAGTATTTT. It translates to CASSLAGGDTQYF.

The chain recombines TRBV7-2 with TRBJ1-2; TRBD1 might be the D (5 bases). Germline V gene sequence: CDR1 SGHTA, CDR2 FQGNSA. The CDR3 sequence is 18 residues long. V lost 3 bases to trimming and J lost 1 base, with 21 bases between them. The CDR3 region is CASSFYLLTGEINYGYTF. CDR3 DNA: TGTGCCAGCAGCTTCTACTTGCTAACAGGAGAAATTAACTATGGCTACACCTTC. The full variable domain, completed using reference TRBV7-2 and TRBJ1-2, is GAGVSQSPSNKVTEKGKDVELRCDPISGHTALYWYRQSLGQGLEFLIYFQGNSAPDKSGLPSDRFSAERTGGSVSTLTIQRTQQEDSAVYLCASSFYLLTGEINYGYTFGSGTRLTVV.

This chain joins TRBV4-3 and TRBJ2-3; the D gene is possibly TRBD2 (6 bases). V was pared by 0 bases and J by 4 bases, with 14 bases between. The CDR3 consists of 16 residues. The germline V gene has CDR1 LGHNA and CDR2 YSLEER. The CDR3 spells CASSQDARGAPDTQYF. CDR3 in DNA: TGCGCCAGCAGCCAAGATGCTCGCGGGGCCCCAGATACGCAGTATTTT.

The rearrangement links TRBV7-3 to TRBJ2-7, with D unclear. Trimming stripped 1 base from V and 1 base from J, with 5 bases between. The germline V gene has CDR1 SGHTA and CDR2 FQGTGA. There are 13 residues in the CDR3. CDR3 residues: CASSLRDSYEQYF. DNA for the CDR3: TGTGCCAGCAGCTTAAGAGATTCCTACGAGCAGTACTTC.

This chain links TRBV27 with TRBJ2-3; D possibly corresponds to TRBD2 (6 bases). This CDR3 has 15 residues. Trimming removed 2 bases from V and 1 base from J, with 10 bases in between. CDR1 MNHEY and CDR2 SMNVEV come from the germline V gene (reference sequence). This chain's CDR3 is CASSLLPGGTDTQYF. CDR3 coding DNA: TGTGCCAGCAGTTTACTTCCGGGGGGCACAGATACGCAGTATTTT.

The chain joins TRBV2 to TRBJ1-1; D possibly corresponds to TRBD1 (5 bases). Germline-derived CDR1 and CDR2 are SNHLY and FYNNEI. Trimming stripped 8 bases from V and 1 base from J, with 23 bases between. This CDR3 contains 17 residues. CDR3 sequence reads: CASGFTLRGGTNTEAFF. Here the CDR3 DNA reads TGTGCCAGCGGGTTTACCCTCCGGGGGGGGACGAACACTGAAGCTTTCTTT. Drawing the rest from reference TRBV2 and TRBJ1-1, the complete variable domain is EPEVTQTPSHQVTQMGQEVILRCVPISNHLYFYWYRQILGQKVEFLVSFYNNEISEKSEIFDDQFSVERPDGSNFTLKIRSTKLEDSAMYFCASGFTLRGGTNTEAFFGQGTRLTVV.

The rearrangement links TRBV29-1 to TRBJ2-3; D gene uncertain. The CDR3 totals 14 residues. Between the trimmed V and J ends, which lost 2 bases and 0 bases, there was a span of 9 bases. The V gene's germline CDR1 is SQVTM and CDR2 ANQGSEA. This CDR3 is CSVELEVSTDTQYF. The CDR3 DNA sequence: TGCAGCGTTGAACTAGAAGTTAGCACAGATACGCAGTATTTT.

The rearrangement joins TRBV18 to TRBJ2-7; 7 bases are a match to TRBD1. This CDR3 comprises 14 residues. Germline V gives CDR1 KGHSH, CDR2 LQKENI. V was clipped by 1 base and J by 2 bases; unmatched bases: 2. The DNA for the CDR3 is TGTGCCAGCTCACCACTTGACAGGGCCTACGAGCAGTACTTC. This gives the protein CASSPLDRAYEQYF.

This clone occurred once. The chain has TRBV5-4 and TRBJ2-7, with 7 bases that match TRBD1. CDR1 and CDR2 from the germline V gene are SGHNT and YYREEE (reference sequence). The trim removed 0 bases at V and 3 bases at J, leaving 3 bases unmatched. The CDR3 spans 14 residues. CDR3 amino acids: CASSLVRGNYEQYF. The DNA for the CDR3 is TGTGCCAGCAGCTTGGTCAGGGGGAACTACGAGCAGTACTTC. The full variable domain, rest sourced from reference TRBV5-4 and TRBJ2-7, is ETGVTQSPTHLIKTRGQQVTLRCSSQSGHNTVSWYQQALGQGPQFIFQYYREEENGRGNFPPRFSGLQFPNYSSELNVNALELDDSALYLCASSLVRGNYEQYFGPGTRLTVT.

This clone was detected only once. This chain connects TRBV5-6 to TRBJ1-2; possible D gene TRBD1, 5 bases. CDR3 length: 15 residues. Trimming stripped 4 bases from V and 1 base from J, with 14 bases between. CDR1 is SGHDT and CDR2 is YYEEEE in the germline V gene. The CDR3 sequence is CASSRTMTVNYGYTF. Here the CDR3 DNA reads TGTGCCAGCAGCCGGACTATGACAGTTAACTATGGCTACACCTTC.

This clone was seen a few times. The chain links TRBV7-9 to TRBJ2-1, with TRBD2 matching 8 bases. The CDR3 loop spans 19 amino acids. Germline V CDR1 and CDR2: SEHNR, FQNEAQ (reference sequence). V was clipped by 5 bases and J by 3 bases; unmatched bases: 18. CDR3 nucleotides: TGTGCCAGCAGCCCGATCCCCTCCCTCCGACTAGCGCTCTACAATGAGCAGTTCTTC. Translating gives CASSPIPSLRLALYNEQFF. The full variable domain, its missing parts supplied by reference TRBV7-9 and TRBJ2-1, is DTGVSQNPRHKITKRGQNVTFRCDPISEHNRLYWYRQTLGQGPEFLTYFQNEAQLEKSRLLSDRFSAERPKGSFSTLEIQRTEQGDSAMYLCASSPIPSLRLALYNEQFFGPGTRLTVL.

The genes are TRBV6-5 and TRBJ2-3; D may be TRBD2 (6 bases). V was trimmed by 8 bases and J by 5 bases, leaving 17 bases between them. Per the germline V gene, CDR1 is MNHEY and CDR2 is SVGAGI. CDR3 length equals 14 residues. The CDR3 DNA reads as TGTGCCAGCGGGGGGACCGGGGCGGAAGATACGCAGTATTTT. Translation gives CASGGTGAEDTQYF.

The rearrangement joins TRBV19 to TRBJ2-7; D is possibly TRBD1 (5 bases). The length of the CDR3 is 16 residues. The V gene's germline CDR1 is LNHDA and CDR2 SQIVND (reference sequence). V lost 5 bases, J lost 3 bases, and 20 bases lay in between. The CDR3 sequence is CASSGPSRQSHYEQYF. The DNA of the CDR3 is TGTGCCAGTAGTGGCCCCTCTCGACAGTCCCACTACGAGCAGTACTTC.